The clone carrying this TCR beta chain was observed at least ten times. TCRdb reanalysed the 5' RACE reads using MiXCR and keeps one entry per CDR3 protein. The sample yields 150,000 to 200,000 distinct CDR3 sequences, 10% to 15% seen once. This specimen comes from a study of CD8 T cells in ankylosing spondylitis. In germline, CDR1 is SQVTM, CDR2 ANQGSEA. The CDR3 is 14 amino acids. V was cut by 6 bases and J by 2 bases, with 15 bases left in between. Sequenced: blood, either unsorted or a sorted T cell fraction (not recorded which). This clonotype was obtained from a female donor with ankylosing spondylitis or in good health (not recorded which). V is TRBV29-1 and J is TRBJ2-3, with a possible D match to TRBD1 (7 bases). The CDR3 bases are TGCAGCGTCGCGGGCGGGACAGTCACAGATACGCAGTATTTT. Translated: CSVAGGTVTDTQYF.